This TCR beta chain was sequenced in a study of blood T cell repertoires in COVID-19. In germline, CDR1 is KGHSH, CDR2 LQKENI. V lost 8 bases, J lost 2 bases, and 15 bases lay in between. The CDR3 is 14 amino acids. The repertoire was sequenced with immunoSEQ multiplex PCR; TCRdb's copy has only in-frame clones and lacks some. The sample shows 70,000 or so clones, 80% to 90% of them seen only once. The chain carries TRBV18 and TRBJ2-5; D is undetermined. The TCR was taken from a man in his sixties or seventies with active or convalescent COVID-19. Material for sequencing was peripheral blood. Written as DNA, the CDR3 is TGTGCCAGCAGCATAAATGGCGGTCAAGAGACCCAGTACTTC. It encodes CASSINGGQETQYF.